A single sample is the source of the 13 T cell receptor beta chains below, sequenced in a study of shared clonotypes between healthy human individuals. The assay was immunoSEQ multiplex PCR, and TCRdb's table has in-frame clones only and misses some. The data show 1.5 million to 2.5 million clones, about 95% seen once. CD45RO-negative, CCR7-positively selected cells formed the naive CD8 fraction, excluding terminally differentiated effector memory CD45RA+ cells. Sample: naive CD8+ T cells sorted from blood. The origin of the receptors is a man younger than 35 in good health.

This chain connects TRBV5-1 to TRBJ2-7; TRBD2 might be the D (6 bases). This CDR3 contains 15 residues. Trimming pared 3 bases from V and 5 bases from J, leaving 18 bases between. Germline CDR1 and CDR2: SGHRS and YFSETQ. DNA of the CDR3: TGCGCCAGCAGCTGGACTCCTTTGGGGGGAGACGAGCAGTACTTC. Its translation: CASSWTPLGGDEQYF.

The V and J genes are TRBV5-6 and TRBJ1-1, with no clear D. Per germline, CDR1 SGHDT and CDR2 YYEEEE. Trimming stripped 2 bases from V and 1 base from J, with 9 bases between. The CDR3 extends over 14 amino acids. CDR3 protein: CASSFLSENTEAFF. The CDR3 DNA is TGTGCCAGCAGCTTCCTGAGCGAGAACACTGAAGCTTTCTTT.

This chain joins TRBV4-3 and TRBJ1-5; D not resolved. CDR1 and CDR2 from the germline V gene are LGHNA and YSLEER. The CDR3 is 16 amino acids. The V gene lost 0 bases and the J gene lost 0 bases, with 9 bases spanning the gap. The CDR3 region has the DNA TGCGCCAGCAGCCAAGATAGGACCTATAGCAATCAGCCCCAGCATTTT. It translates to CASSQDRTYSNQPQHF.

The rearrangement joins TRBV28 to TRBJ1-1; 9 bases agree with TRBD1. Germline CDR1 MDHEN, CDR2 SYDVKM. This CDR3 has 18 residues. The trim removed 3 bases at V and 6 bases at J, leaving 17 bases unmatched. CDR3 nucleotides: TGTGCCAGCAGTTTCGAAGTGCTCTATCTGGGACAGGGCGCTGAAGCTTTCTTT. This sequence encodes CASSFEVLYLGQGAEAFF.

CDR3 region: CASNQQGYEQYF. The CDR3 nucleotides read TGTGCCAGCAACCAACAGGGGTACGAGCAGTACTTC. V and J are TRBV13 and TRBJ2-7; 7 bases align to TRBD1. This CDR3 region has 12 residues. J gave up 4 bases and V 7 bases, and 4 bases lay outside the gene matches. CDR1 is PRHDT, CDR2 FYEKMQ, per germline (reference sequence).

Of note for this clone: Compared with germline, one end of the junction differs, possibly owing to a read error. V usage is TRBV7-9 and J usage is TRBJ2-1; 8 positions agree with TRBD2. The CDR3 contains 15 residues. CDR1 and CDR2 from the germline V gene are SEHNR and FQNEAQ (reference sequence). The CDR3 loop reads CASSQSAGALNEQFF. CDR3 in DNA: TGCGCCAGCAGCCAGTCAGCGGGAGCGCTCAATGAGCAGTTCTTC.

The chain is built from TRBV7-2 and TRBJ2-7; weak D call: TRBD2 (6 bases). This CDR3 is 15 amino acids long. Trimming pared 6 bases from V and 0 bases from J, leaving 15 bases between. In germline, CDR1 is SGHTA, CDR2 FQGNSA. DNA of the CDR3: TGTGCCAGCAGGGAGGGACTCGCGAGCTCCTACGAGCAGTACTTC. This codes for CASREGLASSYEQYF.

CDR3 sequence (DNA): TGTGCCAGCAGCCCCGACGGAGAGGTCTCTGGGGCCAACGTCCTGACTTTC. Residues: CASSPDGEVSGANVLTF. The gene calls are TRBV27 and TRBJ2-6; D remains ambiguous. CDR3 length: 17 amino acids. The V gene lost 6 bases and the J gene lost 0 bases, with 15 bases spanning the gap. The V gene's germline CDR1 is MNHEY and CDR2 SMNVEV (reference sequence).

This chain connects TRBV30 to TRBJ1-2, with D uncertain. CDR3 length: 12 residues. V lost 1 base and J lost 6, with 9 bases in between. CDR1 is GTSNPN and CDR2 is SVGIG in the germline V gene (reference sequence). CDR3: CAWSEDEDGYTF. CDR3 nucleotides: TGTGCCTGGAGTGAGGATGAGGATGGCTACACCTTC.

This chain links TRBV7-9 with TRBJ2-1, with 9 bases fitting TRBD2. The germline V gene has CDR1 SEHNR and CDR2 FQNEAQ (reference sequence). Trimming at V came to 1 base and at J to 9 bases, leaving 13 bases not matched to a gene. The CDR3 extends over 17 amino acids. CDR3 amino acids: CASSLGPSGVRAGEQFF. In DNA form, the CDR3 reads TGTGCCAGCAGCTTAGGGCCTAGCGGGGTCCGGGCGGGTGAGCAGTTCTTC.

The V and J genes are TRBV27 and TRBJ2-2; TRBD1 agrees at 9 bases. Losses at the gene ends were 6 bases for V and 0 bases for J; bases not matched to a gene: 8. Germline-derived CDR1 and CDR2 are MNHEY and SMNVEV (reference sequence). The CDR3 covers 17 residues. CDR3 sequence (DNA): TGTGCCAGCAGCACCAACAGGGGGCGAGCGAACACCGGGGAGCTGTTTTTT. Protein: CASSTNRGRANTGELFF.

V is TRBV21-1 and J is TRBJ2-1; the table assigns TRBD2, which was not confirmed against the DNA. TRBV21-1 is recorded as a pseudogene. There are 15 residues in the CDR3. The CDR3 nucleotides read TGTGCCAGCAGCAGGTGTCGCGGGAGGGCCTTTGAGCAGTTCTTC. Its protein is CASSRCRGRAFEQFF.

The chain recombines TRBV19 with TRBJ2-2; a possible D gene is TRBD1 (6 bases). The CDR3 runs 19 residues. In germline, CDR1 is LNHDA, CDR2 SQIVND (reference sequence). V was clipped by 4 bases and J by 3 bases, with 24 bases between them. Here the CDR3 reads CASSRGERAGAFYTGELFF. The DNA of the CDR3 is TGTGCCAGTAGTAGAGGCGAGAGGGCAGGGGCTTTTTACACCGGGGAGCTGTTTTTT.